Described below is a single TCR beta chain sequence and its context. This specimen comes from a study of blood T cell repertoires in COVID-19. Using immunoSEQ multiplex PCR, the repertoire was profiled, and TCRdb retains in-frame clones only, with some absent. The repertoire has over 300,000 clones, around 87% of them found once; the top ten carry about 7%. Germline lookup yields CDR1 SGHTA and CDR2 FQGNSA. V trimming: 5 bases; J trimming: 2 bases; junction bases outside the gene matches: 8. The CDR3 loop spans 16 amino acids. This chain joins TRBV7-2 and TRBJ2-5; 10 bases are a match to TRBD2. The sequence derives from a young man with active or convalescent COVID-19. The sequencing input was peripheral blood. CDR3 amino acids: CASSLPRTSGQETQYF. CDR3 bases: TGTGCCAGCAGCCTACCCAGGACTAGCGGACAAGAGACCCAGTACTTC.